What follows are 19 T cell receptor beta chains derived from one specimen sequenced in a study of beta chain features in type 1 diabetes. What was sequenced were expressed TCRB transcripts, since all of the isolated RNA had been reverse transcribed. Produced via immunoSEQ multiplex PCR; TCRdb's table is partial and in-frame only. The sample lists 300,000 or so clones, 7.5% to 9% occurring once. Sequenced sample: central memory CD4+ T cells from blood. The receptors derive from a woman in her late teens or twenties in good health.

A few counts support this clone. The chain uses TRBV28 and TRBJ2-7, with 13 bases matching TRBD2. CDR1 and CDR2 from the germline V gene are MDHEN and SYDVKM. The CDR3 is 16 amino acids. J was trimmed by 2 bases and V by 5 bases; bases with no gene match: 6. The CDR3 here is CASSGSGTSGAYEQYF. In nucleotides, the CDR3 is TGTGCCAGCAGTGGGTCCGGGACTAGCGGGGCCTACGAGCAGTACTTC.

This clone was seen ten or more times. The rearrangement links TRBV11-2 to TRBJ2-1, with TRBD2 identical over 16 bases. Germline CDR1 and CDR2: SGHAT and FQNNGV. Losses at the gene ends were 4 bases for V and 12 bases for J; bases not matched to a gene: 9. The CDR3 sequence is 16 residues long. CDR3 in DNA: TGTGCCAGCAGCTCGACCGGGACTAGCGGGAGGGCCAGGCAGTTCTTC. Its translation: CASSSTGTSGRARQFF.

This clone occurred a few times. V and J are TRBV5-6 and TRBJ2-4; TRBD1 matches 9 bases. J lost 3 bases, V lost 1 base, and 8 bases had no gene match. The CDR3 spans 17 residues. Germline CDR1 is SGHDT and CDR2 is YYEEEE. The DNA for the CDR3 is TGTGCCAGCAGCTTGTTGGAACAGGGGGCCGGCAAAAACATTCAGTACTTC. Translation gives CASSLLEQGAGKNIQYF.

This clone was picked up a small number of times. The rearrangement uses TRBV20-1 and TRBJ1-1; D unclear. The CDR3 contains 11 residues. Trimming took 7 bases from V and 3 from J, leaving 9 bases between them. The germline V gene has CDR1 DFQATT and CDR2 SNEGSKA (reference sequence). CDR3 coding DNA: TGCAGTGTCTCTAGGGACACTGAAGCTTTCTTT. Residues: CSVSRDTEAFF.

The chain combines TRBV7-2 with TRBJ2-7, with D perhaps matching TRBD1 (6 bases). Germline assignment: CDR1 SGHTA and CDR2 FQGNSA. This CDR3 has 15 amino acids. V shed 0 bases and J shed 3 bases, with 12 bases lying between them. CDR3 sequence: CASSLAGAGNYEQYF. In DNA form, the CDR3 reads TGTGCCAGCAGCTTAGCGGGGGCCGGGAACTACGAGCAGTACTTC.

There are a few counts of this clone. V usage is TRBV6-1 and J usage is TRBJ2-1, with D possibly being TRBD2 (6 bases). In germline, CDR1 is MNHNS, CDR2 SASEGT. The CDR3 sequence is 13 residues long. Between the trimmed V and J ends, which lost 6 bases and 8 bases, there was a span of 14 bases. CDR3 coding DNA: TGTGCCAGCAGGCACACTAGGGACTATGAGCAGTTCTTC. Translation: CASRHTRDYEQFF.

V and J are TRBV10-3 and TRBJ2-3, with a tentative D call TRBD2 (5 bases). CDR3 length equals 13 residues. The V end was cut by 6 bases, the J end by 0 bases, with 7 bases between. Germline V lookup: CDR1 ENHRY, CDR2 SYGVKD. CDR3 protein: CAIRAGSTDTQYF. The DNA for the CDR3 is TGTGCCATCAGGGCGGGCAGCACAGATACGCAGTATTTT.

The chain carries TRBV29-1 and TRBJ2-2, with TRBD1 identical over 7 bases. CDR1 and CDR2 (germline): SQVTM, ANQGSEA. V lost 3 bases to trimming and J lost 1 base; unmatched junction nucleotides: 2. The CDR3 length is 14 residues. The CDR3 nucleotides are TGCAGCGTTGAGAGACAGGGGAACACCGGGGAGCTGTTTTTT. This translates into CSVERQGNTGELFF.

This clone was recorded a few times. The chain recombines TRBV6-5 with TRBJ2-5, with no clear D. Trimming removed 6 bases at V and 5 bases at J, with 16 bases between. Germline-derived CDR1 and CDR2 are MNHEY and SVGAGI. This CDR3 has 14 amino acids. Written as DNA, the CDR3 is TGTGCCAGCAGCCCCAGGCTAGTGCCGGAGACCCAGTACTTC. It codes for CASSPRLVPETQYF.

This rearrangement joins TRBV28 to TRBJ2-1, with 10 bases that match TRBD1. Germline values: CDR1 MDHEN, CDR2 SYDVKM. The CDR3 runs 15 residues. V gave up 6 bases and J gave up 8 bases; unmatched junction bases: 10. CDR3 nucleotides: TGTGCCAGCAGAAGACAGGGGGCCGTTATCGATGAGCAGTTCTTC. It specifies CASRRQGAVIDEQFF.

CDR3: CASGLAGSTDTQYF. CDR3 coding DNA: TGTGCCAGCGGACTAGCGGGTAGCACAGATACGCAGTATTTT. This chain uses TRBV10-3 with TRBJ2-3; the match to TRBD2 covers 11 bases. The CDR3 covers 14 residues. The V segment lost 10 bases and the J segment 0 bases; nucleotides outside the gene matches: 3. Germline values: CDR1 ENHRY, CDR2 SYGVKD.

This clone was detected only a few times. The rearrangement uses TRBV28 and TRBJ1-5; 8 nucleotides agree with TRBD1. The ends lost 5 bases at V and 2 bases at J; junction bases unmatched: 8. The germline gives CDR1 MDHEN, CDR2 SYDVKM. This CDR3 spans 16 amino acids. The DNA for the CDR3 is TGTGCCAGCAGTAACAGGGGGGGGATCGGCAATCAGCCCCAGCATTTT. Protein: CASSNRGGIGNQPQHF.

With regard to this clone: A read error may account for a junction end that differs from germline. The chain recombines TRBV2 with TRBJ1-3, with D possibly being TRBD1 (6 bases). Per the germline V gene, CDR1 is SNHLY and CDR2 is FYNNEI. This CDR3 is built from 11 residues. The chain's CDR3 is CASSFDRTESF. The CDR3, as DNA: TGTGCCAGCAGTTTTGACAGGACGGAAAGTTTT.

This clone came up a few times. The V gene is TRBV14, the J gene TRBJ2-7; 9 nucleotides line up with TRBD1. V gave up 2 bases and J gave up 3 bases; unmatched junction bases: 5. Germline V gene sequence: CDR1 SGHDN, CDR2 FVKESK. CDR3 length equals 15 residues. DNA of the CDR3: TGTGCCAGCAGCCAATTACCGGGACAGGGCTACGAGCAGTACTTC. It codes for CASSQLPGQGYEQYF.

The chain couples TRBV6-1 to TRBJ1-5, with D unresolved. From germline, CDR1 is MNHNS and CDR2 SASEGT. With 0 bases removed from V and 0 bases from J, the gap between germline ends came to 6 bases. This CDR3 comprises 15 residues. CDR3: CASSEARVSNQPQHF. The CDR3 nucleotides read TGTGCCAGCAGTGAAGCGCGTGTTAGCAATCAGCCCCAGCATTTT.

This clone came up a few times. The rearrangement joins TRBV19 to TRBJ2-1, with TRBD2 matching 9 bases. Looked up from germline, CDR1 is LNHDA and CDR2 is SQIVND (reference sequence). The CDR3 runs to 17 residues. V gave up 3 bases and J gave up 8 bases; unmatched junction bases: 14. CDR3 in DNA: TGTGCCAGTAGTATTGGGGGGCTAGCGGGACTCACGGATGAGCAGTTCTTC. Translated, it gives CASSIGGLAGLTDEQFF.

This clone was seen ten or more times. This chain links TRBV5-4 with TRBJ2-2; unclear D gene. Trimming removed 4 bases from V and 2 bases from J, with 15 bases in between. Germline V gene sequence: CDR1 SGHNT, CDR2 YYREEE (reference sequence). The CDR3 covers 16 residues. This CDR3 is CASSAVQSRNTGELFF. The CDR3 DNA reads TGTGCCAGCAGCGCCGTCCAGTCCAGAAACACCGGGGAGCTGTTTTTT. Looking up the rest from reference TRBV5-4 and TRBJ2-2 gives the full variable domain: ETGVTQSPTHLIKTRGQQVTLRCSSQSGHNTVSWYQQALGQGPQFIFQYYREEENGRGNFPPRFSGLQFPNYSSELNVNALELDDSALYLCASSAVQSRNTGELFFGEGSRLTVL.

The J gene is TRBJ2-5, the V gene TRBV5-1; 7 bases are shared with TRBD2. V gave up 1 base and J gave up 5 bases; unmatched junction bases: 11. CDR1 SGHRS and CDR2 YFSETQ come from the germline V gene. CDR3 length: 16 residues. The CDR3, as DNA: TGCGCCAGCAGCTTGTCGTTATCAGCGGGGTGGGAGACCCAGTACTTC. This gives the protein CASSLSLSAGWETQYF.

Only a few counts were recorded for this clone. As DNA, the CDR3 is TGTGCCAGCAGCGTAGGGACTAGCAGACACCAAGAGACCCAGTACTTC. Translated: CASSVGTSRHQETQYF. V gene TRBV9 combines with J gene TRBJ2-5; 8 bases align to TRBD2. CDR3 size: 16 residues. V trimming: 0 bases; J trimming: 0 bases; junction bases outside the gene matches: 4. Germline CDR1 and CDR2: SGDLS and YYNGEE.